The table lists the clone carrying this TCR beta chain with many counts. This entry is derived from a study of T cell repertoires in cytomegalovirus infection. Study details: From public TCR beta signatures came an indication of both CMV infection and matching HLA type.

With 8 bases removed from V and 1 base from J, the gap between germline ends came to 16 bases. The germline V gene encodes CDR1 MNHEY and CDR2 SMNVEV (reference sequence). The CDR3 has 15 residues. TCRdb reanalysed the reads using MiXCR and keeps one entry per CDR3 protein. The top ten clones hold roughly 8% of a sample with 630,000 or so distinct CDR3 sequences, less than 25% of them seen once. The genes are TRBV27 and TRBJ2-3; D is possibly TRBD2 (6 bases). This receptor was identified in a human donor in good health (CMV status not recorded). Some clones in this sample may be carry-over from other donors' samples. The sequenced material came from CD8+ T cells from PBMCs. Here the CDR3 reads CASRGRSGGTDTQYF. In nucleotides, the CDR3 is TGTGCCAGCCGAGGTAGGTCGGGGGGCACAGATACGCAGTATTTT.